The rows below give T cell receptor beta chains drawn from one sample of a study of human T cells and chemical hapten exposure. MiXCR was run by TCRdb on the RACE reads, yielding one entry per CDR3 protein. The sample carries roughly 380,000 distinct CDR3 sequences, about 6.9% recorded once. The material sequenced was whole blood, taken in connection with sensitization to the hapten diphenylcyclopropenone (DPC). The receptors derive from a woman aged 18-29 years with alopecia areata. Some clones in this sample may be carry-over from other donors' samples. Each CDR3 is given with its conserved first and last residue. D genes are given only for firm matches. The size field is filled for only some rows; it gives once, few, many or a size class.

v_gene,d_gene,j_gene,abundance,CDR3aa,CDR3nt
TRBV12-3/TRBV12-4,.,TRBJ2-5,.,CASSPQTRETQYF,TGTGCCAGCAGTCCTCAAACCCGAGAGACCCAGTACTTC
TRBV6-1,.,TRBJ1-2,few,CASSERWGYTF,TGTGCCAGCTCTGAAAGGTGGGGCTACACCTTC
TRBV12-3/TRBV12-4,.,TRBJ2-3,many,CASSLGGGHTDTQYF,TGTGCCAGCAGTTTAGGAGGGGGACACACAGATACGCAGTATTTT
TRBV6-2/TRBV6-3,.,TRBJ2-3,many,CASSHPSSRDTQYF,TGTGCCAGCAGTCACCCCAGCTCTAGAGATACGCAGTATTTT
TRBV20-1,.,TRBJ1-1,many,CSARDEVDTEAFF,TGCAGTGCTAGAGATGAGGTGGACACTGAAGCTTTCTTT
TRBV4-1,.,TRBJ2-7,few,CASSQEPLVSSMDF,TGCGCCAGCAGCCAAGAGCCCTTGGTGAGCAGTATGGACTTC
TRBV6-5,TRBD1,TRBJ2-1,few,CASSIAGTGDEQFF,TGTGCCAGCAGCATAGCCGGGACAGGGGATGAGCAGTTCTTC
TRBV4-1,.,TRBJ1-5,few,CASSQVIGREGVGNQPQHF,TGCGCCAGCAGCCAAGTTATTGGCAGGGAGGGAGTTGGCAATCAGCCCCAGCATTTT
TRBV7-2,.,TRBJ1-1,.,CASSLAKGPLTAFF,TGTGCCAGCAGCTTAGCGAAGGGACCCCTTACAGCTTTCTTT
TRBV7-8,.,TRBJ2-2,few,CASSQRRFSDTGELFF,TGTGCCAGCAGCCAACGGCGGTTTTCGGACACCGGGGAGCTGTTTTTT
TRBV7-9,.,TRBJ1-1,many,CASSPSAEAFF,TGTGCCAGCAGCCCCAGCGCTGAAGCTTTCTTT
TRBV4-2,TRBD2,TRBJ2-1,.,CASSPRGEGAYNEQFF,TGTGCCAGCAGCCCTCGGGGGGAAGGGGCCTACAATGAGCAGTTCTTC
TRBV12-3/TRBV12-4,TRBD2,TRBJ2-3,.,CASSFSGGRKDTQYF,TGTGCCAGCAGTTTTAGCGGGGGGCGAAAAGATACGCAGTATTTT
TRBV20-1,.,TRBJ2-1,many,CSARNRSGPLGNEQFF,TGCAGTGCTAGAAACCGTTCAGGGCCTTTGGGCAATGAGCAGTTCTTC
TRBV3-1,.,TRBJ1-1,.,CASTPTMGHTEAFF,TGTGCCAGCACCCCCACCATGGGACACACTGAAGCTTTCTTT
TRBV5-4,TRBD1,TRBJ1-1,few,CASSFQGEGTEAFF,TGTGCCAGCAGCTTTCAGGGGGAAGGCACTGAAGCTTTCTTT
TRBV5-1,.,TRBJ2-7,.,CASSSGLSSPPYEQYF,TGCGCCAGCAGCTCCGGACTCTCGTCCCCCCCCTACGAGCAGTACTTC
TRBV11-2,TRBD1,TRBJ1-6,many,CASSLGQGTNSPLHF,TGTGCCAGCAGCTTAGGACAGGGAACGAATTCACCCCTCCACTTT
TRBV9,.,TRBJ1-2,few,CASSALANYGYTF,TGTGCCAGCAGCGCCTTAGCTAACTATGGCTACACCTTC
TRBV6-2/TRBV6-3,TRBD1,TRBJ2-3,few,CASSYWSTGGKDTQYF,TGTGCCAGCAGTTACTGGTCGACAGGGGGAAAGGATACGCAGTATTTT
TRBV6-1,TRBD1,TRBJ2-1,few,CASSAQPTGRFNYNEQFF,TGTGCCAGCAGTGCCCAACCGACAGGGAGATTTAACTACAATGAGCAGTTCTTC
TRBV10-3,.,TRBJ1-2,many,CAISERVDYGYTF,TGTGCCATCAGTGAACGAGTGGACTATGGCTACACCTTC
TRBV28,.,TRBJ1-6,many,CASSLSGKGNSPLHF,TGTGCCAGCAGTTTATCAGGGAAGGGTAATTCACCCCTCCACTTT
TRBV5-1,.,TRBJ2-7,.,CASSSVGVAGEQYF,TGCGCCAGCAGCTCGGTTGGGGTAGCTGGCGAGCAGTACTTC
TRBV18,.,TRBJ1-2,many,CASSDGGGGYTF,TGTGCCAGCTCTGACGGCGGGGGTGGCTACACCTTC
TRBV10-3,.,TRBJ2-5,few,CAISENGETQYF,TGTGCCATCAGTGAAAACGGAGAGACCCAGTACTTC
TRBV10-3,.,TRBJ2-5,.,CAISETRGETQYF,TGTGCCATCAGTGAGACTCGTGGTGAGACCCAGTACTTC
TRBV5-1,.,TRBJ1-1,.,CASTLGRQATEAFF,TGCGCCAGCACCCTCGGGCGGCAGGCCACTGAAGCTTTCTTT
TRBV7-3,TRBD1,TRBJ2-5,few,CASSPGGGETQYF,TGTGCCAGCAGCCCAGGGGGTGGAGAGACCCAGTACTTC
TRBV18,.,TRBJ1-6,few,CASSPEGRKSPLHF,TGTGCCAGCTCACCGGAAGGCAGGAAGTCACCCCTCCACTTT
TRBV3-1,TRBD2,TRBJ2-1,.,CASSPLAGGLNEQFF,TGTGCCAGCAGCCCGCTAGCGGGGGGGCTAAATGAGCAGTTCTTC
TRBV5-1,.,TRBJ2-3,.,CASSFGTPLTDTQYF,TGCGCCAGCAGCTTTGGGACACCCCTCACAGATACGCAGTATTTT
TRBV7-2,.,TRBJ1-6,many,CASSLAEGVSPLHF,TGTGCCAGCAGCTTAGCGGAGGGGGTTTCACCCCTCCACTTT
TRBV6-6,TRBD1,TRBJ1-5,many,CATGKQGNQPQHF,TGTGCCACGGGAAAACAGGGGAATCAGCCCCAGCATTTT
TRBV3-1,.,TRBJ2-5,.,CASSQDPGQETQYF,TGTGCCAGCAGCCAAGATCCGGGCCAAGAGACCCAGTACTTC
TRBV5-6,.,TRBJ1-4,many,CASVPVLGTNKTNEKLFF,TGTGCCAGCGTGCCCGTCCTCGGGACTAATAAGACTAATGAAAAACTGTTTTTT
TRBV4-3,.,TRBJ1-2,many,CASSQDRSNLNYGYTF,TGCGCCAGCAGCCAAGATCGTAGCAACCTTAACTATGGCTACACCTTC